A selection of T cell receptor beta chains follows, all from one sample in a study of identifying expanded T cells in peripheral blood. Measured with immunoSEQ multiplex PCR; TCRdb has only the in-frame clones, and not every one. The table records more than 55,000 clones, approximately 89% of them present only once. Sequencing was performed on blood. The origin of the receptors is a person aged 18 to 75 in good health. Each CDR3 is given with its conserved first and last residue. The D gene is left open where the match is weak. Size values are once, few and many counts, or a class for expanded clones, and some rows have none.

V gene: TRBV9; J gene: TRBJ1-6; clone size: few; D gene: TRBD1; CDR3 DNA: TGTGCCAGCAGCGTAGACCTGGGGACAGGCCCTAATTCACCCCTCCACTTT; CDR3 protein: CASSVDLGTGPNSPLHF
V gene: TRBV5-8; J gene: TRBJ2-7; clone size: .; D gene: .; CDR3 DNA: TGTGCCAGCAGCCATCCGAGTGGCTACGAGCAGTACTTC; CDR3 protein: CASSHPSGYEQYF
V gene: TRBV28; J gene: TRBJ2-3; clone size: .; D gene: TRBD2; CDR3 DNA: TGTGCCAGCAGTAGCGGGAGGAGGGAAGATACGCAGTATTTT; CDR3 protein: CASSSGRREDTQYF
V gene: TRBV5-6; J gene: TRBJ1-5; clone size: .; D gene: .; CDR3 DNA: TGTGCCAGCAGCTCCACGGGGCGGGATGAGCCCCAGCATTTT; CDR3 protein: CASSSTGRDEPQHF
V gene: TRBV9; J gene: TRBJ1-1; clone size: .; D gene: TRBD1; CDR3 DNA: TGTGCCAGCAGCCCGCAACTGACAGGGCTTGCTGAAGCTTTCTTT; CDR3 protein: CASSPQLTGLAEAFF
V gene: TRBV7-2; J gene: TRBJ1-1; clone size: once; D gene: .; CDR3 DNA: TGTGCCAGCAGCCTGGGACAGAACACTGAAGCTTTCTTT; CDR3 protein: CASSLGQNTEAFF
V gene: TRBV2; J gene: TRBJ2-2; clone size: .; D gene: .; CDR3 DNA: TGTGCCAGCACAGTGACAGCGAACACCGGGGAGCTGTTTTTT; CDR3 protein: CASTVTANTGELFF
V gene: TRBV6-5; J gene: TRBJ1-5; clone size: .; D gene: .; CDR3 DNA: TGTGCCAGCAGCCCCAGGGAAAGCCAGCCCCAGCATTTT; CDR3 protein: CASSPRESQPQHF
V gene: TRBV30; J gene: TRBJ2-7; clone size: .; D gene: TRBD2; CDR3 DNA: TGTGCCTGGAGTACGGGACTAGCGGGAGTGTACGAGCAGTACTTC; CDR3 protein: CAWSTGLAGVYEQYF
V gene: TRBV6-1; J gene: TRBJ2-5; clone size: .; D gene: .; CDR3 DNA: TGTGCCAGCAGTGAATCTGGAGGATGGGAGACCCAGTACTTC; CDR3 protein: CASSESGGWETQYF
V gene: TRBV5-4; J gene: TRBJ2-2; clone size: .; D gene: .; CDR3 DNA: TGTGCCAGCAGCGGGAGGACAGGCGGGGAGCTGTTTTTT; CDR3 protein: CASSGRTGGELFF
V gene: TRBV21-1; J gene: TRBJ2-5; clone size: .; D gene: .; CDR3 DNA: TGTGCCAGCAGCAAAGCGCCAGGACTAGAGTTTACGGAGACCCAGTACTTC; CDR3 protein: CASSKAPGLEFTETQYF
V gene: TRBV9; J gene: TRBJ1-1; clone size: .; D gene: .; CDR3 DNA: TGTGCCAGCCGCCCACGGGACGGGGATGTGGCTTTCTTT; CDR3 protein: CASRPRDGDVAFF
V gene: TRBV27; J gene: TRBJ2-7; clone size: .; D gene: .; CDR3 DNA: TGTGCCAGCAGTCCCCAATCTCCTCCAACAACCTACGAGCAGTACTTC; CDR3 protein: CASSPQSPPTTYEQYF
V gene: TRBV2; J gene: TRBJ2-7; clone size: few; D gene: .; CDR3 DNA: TGTGCCAGCAGCCAGGGTATCTACGAGCAGTACTTC; CDR3 protein: CASSQGIYEQYF